This T cell receptor beta chain derives from a study of T cells in Graves' hyperthyroidism and ophthalmopathy. Broader study findings: Peripheral blood also featured most of the thyroid clonotypes expanded above 0.001.

RNA transcripts yielded amplified TCR beta CDR3 regions. The HTBI primer set served for first-round RT-PCR of the TCR CDR3. TCRdb used MiXCR to reprocess the multiplex PCR reads, holding one entry per CDR3 protein. The sample holds approximately 600,000 distinct CDR3 sequences, 20% seen once. This clonotype was detected ten times or more. As yet, its antigen is unknown. The CDR3 spans 14 residues. Germline values: CDR1 SGHTA, CDR2 FQGNSA. V gave up 5 bases and J gave up 2 bases, with 12 bases separating them. The chain has TRBV7-2 and TRBJ1-1; a weak D match, TRBD1 (5 bases). The sequence derives from a man aged 25 to 45 with Graves' ophthalmopathy. The sequencing input was blood. The CDR3 loop reads CASSLRGRNTEAFF. In DNA, the CDR3 is TGTGCCAGCAGCCTGAGGGGACGTAACACTGAAGCTTTCTTT.